This entry concerns a single T cell receptor beta chain. Its antigen remains unidentified. A read error may produce the germline difference seen at one junction end. The data were taken from a study of T cell clones after liver transplantation. Overall study context: TCRbeta sequencing after a pre-transplant mixed lymphocyte reaction identified graft-donor-reactive clones, later tracked in post-transplant blood. As an antigen-independent comparator, third-party-reactive TCRbeta sequences came from pre-transplant mixed lymphocyte reactions. Blood was drawn pre-transplant, before withdrawal, and after full or failed withdrawal.

The germline CDR1 and CDR2 sequences are SEHNR and FQNEAQ (reference sequence). CDR3 length equals 12 residues. TCRdb keeps only in-frame clones here, not all; method: immunoSEQ multiplex PCR. The table has more than 100,000 clones, around 80% seen once; the top ten hold approximately 3%. Study-wide points: A significant post-transplant drop in circulating graft-donor-reactive CD4 TCRbeta sequences occurred in most of the 8 subjects.

This TCR derives from a human patient who received a liver transplant. T cells may partly derive from the graft donor. The V call is TRBV7-9, the J call TRBJ1-2, with D unclear. This sample comprised CD4+ T cells from blood, obtained around 50 months after liver transplant. The CDR3 reads CASSLSGGEVFF. As DNA, the CDR3 is TGTGCCAGCAGCTTATCAGGTGGGGAGGTCTTCTTC.